Reported below is one T cell receptor (beta chain). Primers for the PCR totalled 60 Vbeta and 13 Jbeta. Clones were sequenced by immunoSEQ multiplex PCR, and TCRdb holds only the in-frame ones, with some missing. The table lists 200,000 to 250,000 clones, with around 0.95% in the top ten. The sample comes from a study of cytomegalovirus exposure and HLA in healthy donors. The receptor was isolated from a young woman in good health and CMV-seropositive. Sequenced material: PBMCs.

CDR3 bases: TGTGCCTGGAGTAGAACTACAGGGAATCAGCCCCAGCATTTT. It encodes CAWSRTTGNQPQHF. The rearrangement links TRBV30 to TRBJ1-5; the D gene is possibly TRBD1 (6 bases). The V end lost 2 bases, the J end lost 4 bases, and 12 bases lay between the germline ends. Germline assignment: CDR1 GTSNPN and CDR2 SVGIG (reference sequence). CDR3 length: 14 residues.